The T cell receptor (beta chain) described here comes from a study of PD-1 blockade in classical Hodgkin lymphoma. Germline CDR1 MNHEY, CDR2 SVGAGI. Between the trimmed V and J ends, which lost 6 bases and 1 base, there was a span of 12 bases. The CDR3 spans 14 residues. This clone was observed a handful of times. No antigen is known for it. Findings and caveats of the study: With CD4+ cells, TCR diversity rose significantly by C4D1, but not with CD8+ cells. Relapsed/refractory patients reportedly had lower baseline diversity than newly diagnosed patients.

Time point reported: cycle 4 day 1 (C4D1), after six to seven weeks of nivolumab. Every patient had relapsed following autologous stem cell transplantation, and cohorts differed in brentuximab vedotin exposure. Using immunoSEQ multiplex PCR, the repertoire was profiled, and TCRdb retains in-frame clones only, with some absent. Of tens of thousands of clones listed, about 75% were seen once; the top ten hold less than 15%. The chain employs TRBV6-5 and TRBJ1-1; D call uncertain. Sequencing was performed on peripheral blood mononuclear cells (PBMCs), taken before the fourth cycle of nivolumab. The clonotype comes from a human donor with classical Hodgkin lymphoma. DNA for the CDR3: TGTGCCAGCAGCCGAGGACCGTGGAACACTGAAGCTTTCTTT. It yields the protein CASSRGPWNTEAFF.